Each of the 27 T cell receptor beta chains below was sequenced from the same sample in a study of Tregs in tolerant kidney transplant recipients. TCRdb's table, derived via immunoSEQ multiplex PCR, lists solely in-frame clones and lacks some. The data show fewer than 80,000 clones, approximately 88% seen once. The sequencing here drew on CD4+ T cells from blood, taken before the transplant. The receptors stem from a human donor who received a combined kidney and bone marrow transplant.

V usage is TRBV15 and J usage is TRBJ1-4; 7 bases line up with TRBD1. The V segment lost 5 bases and the J segment 4 bases; nucleotides outside the gene matches: 7. Germline-derived CDR1 and CDR2 are LNHNV and YYDKDF (reference sequence). This CDR3 region has 15 residues. CDR3 in amino acids: CATSGYNRGNEKLFF. Here the CDR3 DNA reads TGTGCCACCAGCGGATACAACAGGGGTAATGAAAAACTGTTTTTT.

V usage is TRBV19 and J usage is TRBJ2-1; 10 nucleotides line up with TRBD1. V lost 5 bases and J lost 3; bases outside the gene matches: 7. The CDR3 totals 16 residues. CDR1 and CDR2 (germline): LNHDA, SQIVND (reference sequence). The CDR3 DNA reads TGTGCCAGTAGTTCTGCCGGGACAGGGGTCTACAATGAGCAGTTCTTC. It is translated as CASSSAGTGVYNEQFF.

The V gene is TRBV5-1, the J gene TRBJ1-3, with 10 positions matching TRBD1. Germline lookup yields CDR1 SGHRS and CDR2 YFSETQ. CDR3 length: 15 amino acids. V shed 3 bases and J 2 bases; nucleotides not matched to a gene: 2. The CDR3 loop reads CASSSGTGAGNTIYF. The CDR3 region has the DNA TGCGCCAGCAGCTCGGGGACAGGGGCTGGAAACACCATATATTTT.

The chain recombines TRBV2 with TRBJ1-5; a weak D match, TRBD1 (5 bases). Germline CDR1 is SNHLY and CDR2 is FYNNEI. This CDR3 contains 15 residues. V was pared by 4 bases and J by 1 base, with 11 bases between. This CDR3 reads CASSGQGKSNQPQHF. The DNA for the CDR3 is TGTGCCAGCAGTGGTCAGGGTAAGAGCAATCAGCCCCAGCATTTT. The variable domain in full, completed from reference TRBV2 and TRBJ1-5, reads EPEVTQTPSHQVTQMGQEVILRCVPISNHLYFYWYRQILGQKVEFLVSFYNNEISEKSEIFDDQFSVERPDGSNFTLKIRSTKLEDSAMYFCASSGQGKSNQPQHFGDGTRLSIL.

The gene calls are TRBV27 and TRBJ1-5, with TRBD1 matching 8 bases. V dropped 0 bases and J dropped 7; count of bases not matched to a gene: 8. The germline V gene encodes CDR1 MNHEY and CDR2 SMNVEV (reference sequence). CDR3 size: 16 residues. The CDR3 DNA reads as TGTGCCAGCAGTTTATCAGGACAGGGTTGGGAGCAGCCCCAGCATTTT. It codes for CASSLSGQGWEQPQHF.

The chain links TRBV11-3 to TRBJ2-1; maybe TRBD2 (6 bases). Germline V gene data show CDR1 as SGHNT and CDR2 as YENEEA. Trimming removed 4 bases from V and 2 bases from J, with 12 bases in between. CDR3 length equals 15 residues. The DNA for the CDR3 is TGTGCCAGCAGCTCGTCGCCGGGAGCCTACAATGAGCAGTTCTTC. This encodes CASSSSPGAYNEQFF. The full variable domain, in which reference TRBV11-3 and TRBJ2-1 provide the parts outside the CDR3, is EAGVVQSPRYKIIEKKQPVAFWCNPISGHNTLYWYLQNLGQGPELLIRYENEEAVDDSQLPKDRFSAERLKGVDSTLKIQPAELGDSAVYLCASSSSPGAYNEQFFGPGTRLTVL.

The chain uses TRBV5-1 and TRBJ2-3; 7 nucleotides align to TRBD2. The CDR3 loop spans 14 amino acids. Germline-derived CDR1 and CDR2 are SGHRS and YFSETQ. The V and J ends lost 0 bases and 7 bases, in that order; junction bases with no gene match: 5. The CDR3 DNA sequence: TGCGCCAGCAGCTTGGACGGGGGGAGGAATACGCAGTATTTT. Its translation is CASSLDGGRNTQYF.

The genes are TRBV4-3 and TRBJ1-2; D gene unclear. The CDR3 is 15 residues long. From germline, CDR1 is LGHNA and CDR2 YSLEER. V was shortened by 0 bases and J by 8 bases, with 16 bases between the two germline ends. CDR3: CASSQEEGVTRGYTF. CDR3 nucleotides: TGCGCCAGCAGCCAAGAAGAGGGTGTAACTAGAGGCTACACCTTC.

The chain is built from TRBV11-1 and TRBJ1-2; D remains unclear. Germline V gene data show CDR1 as SGHAT and CDR2 as FQDESV (reference sequence). The CDR3 totals 14 residues. V lost 6 bases and J lost 2, with 13 bases in between. CDR3 in DNA: TGTGCCAGCAGTACCGACGGGAGCAACTATGGCTACACCTTC. This codes for CASSTDGSNYGYTF.

The chain is built from TRBV7-9 and TRBJ1-1; 9 nucleotides align to TRBD1. The J segment lost 0 bases and the V segment lost 5 bases, leaving 4 bases of the junction unmatched. Germline CDR1 is SEHNR and CDR2 is FQNEAQ (reference sequence). The CDR3 has 15 amino acids. The CDR3 sequence is CASSRQGGMNTEAFF. For the CDR3, the DNA is TGTGCCAGCAGCCGACAGGGGGGAATGAACACTGAAGCTTTCTTT.

V usage is TRBV9 and J usage is TRBJ2-5, with TRBD2 as a possible D gene (6 bases). The CDR3 consists of 14 residues. The germline V gene has CDR1 SGDLS and CDR2 YYNGEE. The V and J ends lost 0 bases and 1 base respectively, with 7 bases between them. The CDR3 spells CASSVGSGQETQYF. In nucleotides, the CDR3 is TGTGCCAGCAGCGTAGGTAGCGGCCAAGAGACCCAGTACTTC.

This clone was observed once. This rearrangement joins TRBV6-1 to TRBJ1-1; D possibly corresponds to TRBD1 (6 bases). This CDR3 contains 15 residues. The V end lost 2 bases, the J end lost 1 base, and 11 bases lay between the germline ends. CDR1 and CDR2 (germline): MNHNS, SASEGT. CDR3 protein: CASSEWTDQNTEAFF. DNA of the CDR3: TGTGCCAGCAGTGAATGGACAGACCAGAACACTGAAGCTTTCTTT.

This rearrangement joins TRBV2 to TRBJ2-3, with 10 bases identical to TRBD2. CDR1 is SNHLY, CDR2 FYNNEI, per germline. The length of the CDR3 is 16 residues. V shed 4 bases, J shed 0 bases, and the junction held 4 bases outside the gene matches. The CDR3 region is CASSAVLAGSTDTQYF. CDR3 coding DNA: TGTGCCAGCAGTGCGGTACTAGCGGGAAGCACAGATACGCAGTATTTT. Combining the CDR3 with reference TRBV2 and TRBJ2-3 gives the whole variable domain EPEVTQTPSHQVTQMGQEVILRCVPISNHLYFYWYRQILGQKVEFLVSFYNNEISEKSEIFDDQFSVERPDGSNFTLKIRSTKLEDSAMYFCASSAVLAGSTDTQYFGPGTRLTVL.

The chain recombines TRBV28 with TRBJ2-1; 16 bases map to TRBD2. The V gene end was trimmed by 2 bases and the J gene end by 15 bases; junction bases not matched to a gene: 16. This CDR3 region has 18 residues. The germline gives CDR1 MDHEN, CDR2 SYDVKM. The CDR3 protein is CASSLGTSGRAPLESGFF. In nucleotides, the CDR3 is TGTGCCAGCAGTTTAGGGACTAGCGGGAGGGCCCCCCTGGAGTCAGGGTTCTTC.

This clone was observed a few times. V is TRBV28 and J is TRBJ2-3, with 9 bases aligning to TRBD2. The CDR3 has 12 amino acids. The ends lost 5 bases at V and 15 bases at J; junction bases unmatched: 9. The germline gives CDR1 MDHEN, CDR2 SYDVKM. The CDR3 DNA follows: TGTGCCAGCAGTCCTCTTAGCGGGAGCCACTATTTT. Translated: CASSPLSGSHYF.

A single count supports this clone. The rearrangement joins TRBV7-2 to TRBJ2-5; TRBD1 matches 8 bases. The CDR3 extends over 14 amino acids. Trimming removed 5 bases from V and 5 bases from J; junction bases left unmatched: 7. Per germline, CDR1 SGHTA and CDR2 FQGNSA. DNA for the CDR3: TGTGCCAGCAGCCAGAGGACAGGGAGGGAGACCCAGTACTTC. Translated: CASSQRTGRETQYF.

The genes are TRBV7-2 and TRBJ2-3, with 16 bases aligning to TRBD2. Per germline, CDR1 SGHTA and CDR2 FQGNSA. The CDR3 contains 17 residues. The J segment lost 5 bases and the V segment lost 5 bases, leaving 7 bases of the junction unmatched. Here the CDR3 reads CASSATGTSGRGDTQYF. DNA of the CDR3: TGTGCCAGCAGCGCAACCGGGACTAGCGGGAGGGGAGATACGCAGTATTTT. Variable domain in full (rest from reference TRBV7-2 and TRBJ2-3): GAGVSQSPSNKVTEKGKDVELRCDPISGHTALYWYRQSLGQGLEFLIYFQGNSAPDKSGLPSDRFSAERTGGSVSTLTIQRTQQEDSAVYLCASSATGTSGRGDTQYFGPGTRLTVL.

The chain joins TRBV5-4 to TRBJ2-1; 14 bases match TRBD2. Germline V gives CDR1 SGHNT, CDR2 YYREEE (reference sequence). This CDR3 contains 16 residues. With V trimmed by 4 bases and J by 7 bases, 7 bases remained unmatched. The CDR3 DNA reads as TGTGCCAGCAGCCCACCGGGACTAGCGGGAGTTAATGAGCAGTTCTTC. The encoded protein is CASSPPGLAGVNEQFF.

The chain links TRBV7-3 to TRBJ2-2, with 7 bases aligning to TRBD2. The ends lost 5 bases at V and 5 bases at J; junction bases unmatched: 14. The germline V gene encodes CDR1 SGHTA and CDR2 FQGTGA. The CDR3 runs 17 residues. The CDR3 protein is CASSLPSQAGVTGELFF. Written as DNA, the CDR3 is TGTGCCAGCAGCCTTCCTTCCCAGGCGGGAGTGACCGGGGAGCTGTTTTTT.

The chain combines TRBV5-4 with TRBJ2-5; 7 bases agree with TRBD1. Looked up from germline, CDR1 is SGHNT and CDR2 is YYREEE (reference sequence). J gave up 2 bases and V 4 bases, and 5 bases lay outside the gene matches. CDR3 size: 14 residues. This CDR3 is CASSPPDRQETQYF. As DNA, the CDR3 is TGTGCCAGCAGCCCTCCGGACAGGCAAGAGACCCAGTACTTC. The full variable domain, completed using reference TRBV5-4 and TRBJ2-5, is ETGVTQSPTHLIKTRGQQVTLRCSSQSGHNTVSWYQQALGQGPQFIFQYYREEENGRGNFPPRFSGLQFPNYSSELNVNALELDDSALYLCASSPPDRQETQYFGPGTRLLVL.

The chain couples TRBV10-2 to TRBJ2-1; 8 nucleotides align to TRBD2. Germline V gene data show CDR1 as WSHSY and CDR2 as SAAADI. V was clipped by 7 bases and J by 7 bases; unmatched bases: 6. This CDR3 has 13 residues. The CDR3 DNA reads as TGCGCCAGCACCAGCGGGAGTGTTAATGAGCAGTTCTTC. Amino acid sequence: CASTSGSVNEQFF.

The chain recombines TRBV9 with TRBJ1-4, with no clear D. Germline V CDR1 and CDR2: SGDLS, YYNGEE. V was pared by 5 bases and J by 8 bases, with 19 bases between. The CDR3 length is 15 residues. CDR3 residues: CASSLSGASREKLFF. Here the CDR3 DNA reads TGTGCCAGCAGTCTATCGGGAGCGAGTAGGGAAAAACTGTTTTTT.

The chain recombines TRBV28 with TRBJ1-3; TRBD1 matches at 7 bases. From germline, CDR1 is MDHEN and CDR2 SYDVKM. V trimming: 4 bases; J trimming: 3 bases; junction bases outside the gene matches: 6. This CDR3 comprises 15 residues. This CDR3 reads CASSSLDRVGNTIYF. The CDR3, as DNA: TGTGCCAGCAGTTCCCTTGACAGGGTTGGAAACACCATATATTTT.

V usage is TRBV6-5 and J usage is TRBJ2-3; TRBD2 matches 11 bases. The CDR3 totals 16 residues. V shed 2 bases and J 2 bases; nucleotides not matched to a gene: 3. Germline values: CDR1 MNHEY, CDR2 SVGAGI. The CDR3: CASSYGSGRATDTQYF. The CDR3, as DNA: TGTGCCAGCAGTTACGGTAGCGGGAGGGCCACAGATACGCAGTATTTT.

The gene calls are TRBV7-8 and TRBJ2-1; 7 nucleotides match TRBD2. Germline assignment: CDR1 SGHVS and CDR2 FQNEAQ. V lost 5 bases and J lost 0; bases outside the gene matches: 13. This CDR3 is built from 18 residues. DNA for the CDR3: TGTGCCAGCAGCGTACGGACTGGGAGGGTAGGCTCCTACAATGAGCAGTTCTTC. Its translation: CASSVRTGRVGSYNEQFF.

This clone was observed once. The chain recombines TRBV28 with TRBJ2-5, with D possibly being TRBD2 (5 bases). The CDR3 length is 13 residues. V was clipped by 7 bases and J by 5 bases, with 14 bases between them. CDR1 and CDR2 from the germline V gene are MDHEN and SYDVKM. CDR3: CASNPGSRETQYF. The CDR3 coding sequence is TGTGCCAGCAACCCGGGGTCCCGGGAGACCCAGTACTTC.

This clone came up a few times. The chain employs TRBV18 and TRBJ2-7, with 7 bases that match TRBD1. CDR1 and CDR2 from the germline V gene are KGHSH and LQKENI. The CDR3 runs to 12 residues. V was clipped by 4 bases and J by 7 bases; unmatched bases: 4. The CDR3 here is CASSRDRGEQYF. CDR3 coding DNA: TGTGCCAGCTCACGGGACAGAGGTGAGCAGTACTTC.